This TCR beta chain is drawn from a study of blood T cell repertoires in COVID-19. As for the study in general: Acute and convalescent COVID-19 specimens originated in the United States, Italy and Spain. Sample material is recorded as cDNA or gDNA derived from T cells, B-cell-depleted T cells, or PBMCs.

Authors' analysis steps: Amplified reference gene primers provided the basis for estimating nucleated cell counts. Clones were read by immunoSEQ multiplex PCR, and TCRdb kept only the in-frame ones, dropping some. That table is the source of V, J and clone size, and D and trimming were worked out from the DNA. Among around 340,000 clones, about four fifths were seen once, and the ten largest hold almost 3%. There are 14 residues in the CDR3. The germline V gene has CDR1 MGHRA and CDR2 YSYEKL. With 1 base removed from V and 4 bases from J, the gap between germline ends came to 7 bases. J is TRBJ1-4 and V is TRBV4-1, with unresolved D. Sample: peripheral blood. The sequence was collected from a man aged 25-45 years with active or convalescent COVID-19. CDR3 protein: CASSQGAINEKLFF. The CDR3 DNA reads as TGCGCCAGCAGCCAAGGGGCCATTAATGAAAAACTGTTTTTT.